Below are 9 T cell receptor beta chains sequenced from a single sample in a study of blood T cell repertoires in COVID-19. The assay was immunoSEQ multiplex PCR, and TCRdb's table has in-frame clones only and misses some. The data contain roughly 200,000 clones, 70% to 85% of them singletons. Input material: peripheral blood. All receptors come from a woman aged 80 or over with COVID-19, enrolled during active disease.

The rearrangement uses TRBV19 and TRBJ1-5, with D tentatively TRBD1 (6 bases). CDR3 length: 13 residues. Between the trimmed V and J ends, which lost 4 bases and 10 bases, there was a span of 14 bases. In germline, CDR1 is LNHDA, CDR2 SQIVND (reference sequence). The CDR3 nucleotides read TGTGCCAGTAGTACTCACAGGGAAGGACCCCAGCATTTT. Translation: CASSTHREGPQHF.

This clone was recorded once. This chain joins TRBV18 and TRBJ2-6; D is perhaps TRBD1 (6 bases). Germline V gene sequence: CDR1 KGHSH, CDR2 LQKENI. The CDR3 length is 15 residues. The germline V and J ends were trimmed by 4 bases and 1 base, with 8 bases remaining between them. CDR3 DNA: TGTGCCAGCTCACTCACAGGGTCTGGGGCCAACGTCCTGACTTTC. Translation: CASSLTGSGANVLTF.

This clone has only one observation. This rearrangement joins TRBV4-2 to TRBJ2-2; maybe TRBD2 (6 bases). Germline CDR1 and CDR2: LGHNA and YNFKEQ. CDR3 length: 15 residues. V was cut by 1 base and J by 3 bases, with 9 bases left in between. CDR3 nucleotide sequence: TGTGCCAGCAGCCAAGGAGGCGGGGACACCGGGGAGCTGTTTTTT. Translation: CASSQGGGDTGELFF.

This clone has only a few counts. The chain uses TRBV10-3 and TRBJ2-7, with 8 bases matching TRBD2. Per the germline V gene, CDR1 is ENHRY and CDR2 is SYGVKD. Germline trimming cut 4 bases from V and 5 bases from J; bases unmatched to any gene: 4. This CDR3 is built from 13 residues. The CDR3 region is CAISGDSGNEQYF. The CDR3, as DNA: TGTGCCATCAGTGGGGATAGCGGGAACGAGCAGTACTTC.

The CDR3 protein is CASSPRQGARSDYNEQFF. Here the CDR3 DNA reads TGTGCCAGCAGCCCGCGACAGGGGGCTCGCTCGGACTACAATGAGCAGTTCTTC. This chain links TRBV7-9 with TRBJ2-1; 10 nucleotides align to TRBD1. Germline loops: CDR1 SEHNR, CDR2 FQNEAQ (reference sequence). J was trimmed by 3 bases and V by 5 bases; bases with no gene match: 13. The CDR3 sequence is 18 residues long.

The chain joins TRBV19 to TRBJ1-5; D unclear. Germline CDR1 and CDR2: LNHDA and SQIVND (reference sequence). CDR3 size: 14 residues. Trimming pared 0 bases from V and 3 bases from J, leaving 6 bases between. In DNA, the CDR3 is TGTGCCAGTAGTATAGATCTTTTCAATCAGCCCCAGCATTTT. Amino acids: CASSIDLFNQPQHF.

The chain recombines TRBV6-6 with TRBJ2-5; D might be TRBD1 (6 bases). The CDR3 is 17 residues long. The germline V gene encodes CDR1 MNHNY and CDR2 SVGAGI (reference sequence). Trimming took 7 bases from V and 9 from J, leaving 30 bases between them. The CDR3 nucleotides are TGTGCCAGCACTCGAAGATGGGAACAGGGAGCCAGGTTGGCCCAGTACTTC. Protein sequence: CASTRRWEQGARLAQYF.

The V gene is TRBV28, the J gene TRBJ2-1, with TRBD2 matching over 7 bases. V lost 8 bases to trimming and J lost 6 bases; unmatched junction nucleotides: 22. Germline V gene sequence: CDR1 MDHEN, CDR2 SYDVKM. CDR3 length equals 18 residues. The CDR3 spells CASLGAGLDLYFSNEQFF. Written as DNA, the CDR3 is TGTGCCAGCTTAGGCGCCGGACTAGATCTTTACTTTTCCAATGAGCAGTTCTTC. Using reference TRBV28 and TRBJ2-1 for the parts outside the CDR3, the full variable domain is DVKVTQSSRYLVKRTGEKVFLECVQDMDHENMFWYRQDPGLGLRLIYFSYDVKMKEKGDIPEGYSVSREKKERFSLILESASTNQTSMYLCASLGAGLDLYFSNEQFFGPGTRLTVL.

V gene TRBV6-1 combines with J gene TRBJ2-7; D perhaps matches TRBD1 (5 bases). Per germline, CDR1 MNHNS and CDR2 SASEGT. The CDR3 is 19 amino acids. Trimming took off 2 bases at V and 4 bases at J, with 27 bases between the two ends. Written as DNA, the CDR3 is TGTGCCAGCAGTGAAACCCGAACAAATAAAGGGGTCTGGGGATACGAGCAGTACTTC. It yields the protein CASSETRTNKGVWGYEQYF.